The 29 T cell receptor beta chains given below trace back to one sample, sequenced in a study of cytomegalovirus exposure and HLA in healthy donors. A multiplex PCR was run with 60 Vbeta primers and 13 Jbeta primers. Assay used: immunoSEQ multiplex PCR; TCRdb lists only in-frame clones, some missing. The sample features under 250,000 clones, with about 1% in its top ten. Sample: PBMCs. Source of these receptors: a girl aged 2-10 years in good health and CMV-seropositive.

The chain joins TRBV29-1 to TRBJ1-1; D call uncertain. The CDR3 spans 13 residues. V lost 3 bases and J lost 4, with 12 bases in between. CDR1 SQVTM and CDR2 ANQGSEA come from the germline V gene. The CDR3 nucleotides are TGCAGCGTTGAGGTCAGGATTGGCACTGAAGCTTTCTTT. It encodes CSVEVRIGTEAFF.

The chain is built from TRBV7-7 and TRBJ2-2; TRBD2 matches at 9 bases. Germline assignment: CDR1 SSHAT and CDR2 FNYEAQ (reference sequence). The junction had 5 bases not matched to a gene; V was cut back by 1 base and J by 5 bases. This CDR3 is built from 16 residues. CDR3 nucleotide sequence: TGTGCCAGCAGCTTAGATAGCGGGAGCCGGACCGGGGAGCTGTTTTTT. Amino acid sequence: CASSLDSGSRTGELFF.

J is TRBJ2-7 and V is TRBV9, with a weak D call TRBD2 (5 bases). The CDR3 extends over 14 amino acids. Germline CDR1 and CDR2: SGDLS and YYNGEE. Trimming stripped 3 bases from V and 7 bases from J, with 17 bases between. The CDR3 bases are TGTGCCAGCAGCGCCGGAGGATCCTCTCTTGAGCAGTACTTC. It is translated as CASSAGGSSLEQYF.

The CDR3 sequence is CASSLALQGNTIYF. CDR3 nucleotide sequence: TGTGCCAGCAGCTTAGCCTTACAGGGAAACACCATATATTTT. This chain links TRBV13 with TRBJ1-3; no reliable D call. Between the trimmed V and J ends, which lost 1 base and 4 bases, there was a span of 8 bases. The CDR3 is 14 residues long. Germline V CDR1 and CDR2: PRHDT, FYEKMQ (reference sequence).

This chain links TRBV28 with TRBJ2-7, with D maybe TRBD2 (5 bases). CDR1 and CDR2 (germline): MDHEN, SYDVKM. Trimming removed 4 bases at V and 4 bases at J, with 11 bases between. The CDR3 sequence is 13 residues long. Here the CDR3 DNA reads TGTGCCAGCAGTTACACCGGGATTTACGAGCAGTACTTC. It codes for CASSYTGIYEQYF.

This chain links TRBV6-1 with TRBJ2-4; D gene ambiguous. V dropped 0 bases and J dropped 9 bases, with 9 bases sitting between them. Germline assignment: CDR1 MNHNS and CDR2 SASEGT. This CDR3 has 13 residues. The CDR3 DNA follows: TGTGCCAGCAGTGAAGCGCTCGGTGTCATTCAGTACTTC. It yields the protein CASSEALGVIQYF.

This chain uses TRBV20-1 with TRBJ1-2, with D unclear. The V gene's germline CDR1 is DFQATT and CDR2 SNEGSKA (reference sequence). CDR3 length: 11 residues. The V end was cut by 0 bases, the J end by 7 bases, with 6 bases between. DNA for the CDR3: TGCAGTGCTAGAGATCTAGTTGGCTACACCTTC. Encoded protein: CSARDLVGYTF.

Of note for this clone: Other DNA sequences in this specimen translate into the identical CDR3. The chain joins TRBV7-3 to TRBJ2-1, with unresolved D. The CDR3 has 12 amino acids. V was pared by 1 base and J by 7 bases, with 5 bases between. CDR1 and CDR2 (germline): SGHTA, FQGTGA. CDR3 sequence: CASSLIRNEQFF. Here the CDR3 DNA reads TGTGCCAGCAGCTTAATTCGGAATGAGCAGTTCTTC.

The V and J genes are TRBV5-8 and TRBJ1-1; D gene uncertain. CDR1 is SGHTS, CDR2 YDEGEE, per germline. V gave up 2 bases and J gave up 10 bases, with 9 bases separating them. The CDR3 totals 11 residues. In nucleotides, the CDR3 is TGTGCCAGCAGCTTTCGAAGAGGAGCTTTCTTT. Its translation is CASSFRRGAFF.

The CDR3 bases are TGCGCCAGCAGCTTGGGGGAGGGCGGCTACACCTTC. It codes for CASSLGEGGYTF. This chain links TRBV5-1 with TRBJ1-2; D remains unclear. Germline V gives CDR1 SGHRS, CDR2 YFSETQ. This CDR3 spans 12 amino acids. V dropped 0 bases and J dropped 8 bases, with 8 bases sitting between them. The whole variable domain, filled in from reference TRBV5-1 and TRBJ1-2, reads KAGVTQTPRYLIKTRGQQVTLSCSPISGHRSVSWYQQTPGQGLQFLFEYFSETQRNKGNFPGRFSGRQFSNSRSEMNVSTLELGDSALYLCASSLGEGGYTFGSGTRLTVV.

A remark on this clone: Within the sample, other DNA sequences also encode this same CDR3. This sequence joins TRBV6-1 and TRBJ1-5; 10 positions agree with TRBD1. The CDR3 loop spans 15 amino acids. Per germline, CDR1 MNHNS and CDR2 SASEGT. The V gene end was trimmed by 8 bases and the J gene end by 0 bases; junction bases not matched to a gene: 4. The DNA for the CDR3 is TGTGCCAGCCTGACAGGGGGCTTTAGCAATCAGCCCCAGCATTTT. This sequence encodes CASLTGGFSNQPQHF.

This chain links TRBV27 with TRBJ2-2; 7 nucleotides line up with TRBD1. There are 15 residues in the CDR3. CDR1 is MNHEY, CDR2 SMNVEV, per germline (reference sequence). After removal of 4 bases from V and 5 bases from J, the junction contained 7 bases not matched to a gene. The CDR3 DNA follows: TGTGCCAGCAGTTCCACAGGGGCCGGTACCGGGGAGCTGTTTTTT. Protein product: CASSSTGAGTGELFF.

This sequence joins TRBV28 and TRBJ1-2; TRBD1 matches at 8 bases. The CDR3 sequence is 17 residues long. Looked up from germline, CDR1 is MDHEN and CDR2 is SYDVKM. Germline trimming cut 3 bases from V and 6 bases from J; bases unmatched to any gene: 15. The CDR3 bases are TGTGCCAGCAGTTTCAGATTAGTTAGACAGGGGTGGGATGGCTACACCTTC. This sequence encodes CASSFRLVRQGWDGYTF.

Comments on this clone: Germline and junction disagree at one end, which may indicate a read error. The J gene is TRBJ1-4, the V gene TRBV28; D is unresolved. The CDR3 covers 12 residues. Germline CDR1 is MDHEN and CDR2 is SYDVKM. Here the CDR3 reads CASSLPSPLLWF. The CDR3 coding sequence is TGTGCCAGCAGTTTACCTTCCCCCCTACTCTGGTTT. The whole variable domain, remainder taken from reference TRBV28 and TRBJ1-4, is DVKVTQSSRYLVKRTGEKVFLECVQDMDHENMFWYRQDPGLGLRLIYFSYDVKMKEKGDIPEGYSVSREKKERFSLILESASTNQTSMYLCASSLPSPLLWFGSGTQLSVL.

The V call is TRBV7-9, the J call TRBJ1-1; D is ambiguous. The CDR3 contains 12 residues. Deletions cut 0 bases from V and 7 bases from J, with 6 bases between. Germline V lookup: CDR1 SEHNR, CDR2 FQNEAQ (reference sequence). Here the CDR3 reads CASSLAPSEAFF. The CDR3 DNA sequence: TGTGCCAGCAGCTTAGCGCCCAGTGAAGCTTTCTTT.

V gene TRBV28 combines with J gene TRBJ1-4; D remains ambiguous. V was trimmed by 6 bases and J by 0 bases, leaving 11 bases between them. The CDR3 loop spans 15 amino acids. The V gene's germline CDR1 is MDHEN and CDR2 SYDVKM. CDR3 DNA sequence: TGTGCCAGCAGACCTAACAGTGCAACTAATGAAAAACTGTTTTTT. It yields the protein CASRPNSATNEKLFF.

This chain joins TRBV11-2 and TRBJ2-7; D not resolved. Trimming pared 5 bases from V and 6 bases from J, leaving 17 bases between. CDR1 is SGHAT and CDR2 is FQNNGV in the germline V gene. This CDR3 is 14 amino acids long. The CDR3 DNA is TGTGCCAGCAGCCGCCAATCCATGGGCCCCGAGCAGTACTTC. As protein: CASSRQSMGPEQYF.

The gene calls are TRBV6-1 and TRBJ2-1, with 7 bases fitting TRBD1. The length of the CDR3 is 16 residues. Trimming cost V 4 bases and J 4 bases; bases outside gene matches: 10. Germline loops: CDR1 MNHNS, CDR2 SASEGT. Here the CDR3 reads CASSAPTGSSYNEQFF. The CDR3 bases are TGTGCCAGCAGTGCTCCGACAGGGTCTTCTTACAATGAGCAGTTCTTC.

This chain links TRBV28 with TRBJ1-1, with D tentatively TRBD1 (5 bases). Germline CDR1 MDHEN, CDR2 SYDVKM. This CDR3 is 15 amino acids long. Trimming cost V 5 bases and J 3 bases, with 16 bases left between them. The DNA for the CDR3 is TGTGCCAGCAGTACTCCCAGGGCTTGGGACACTGAAGCTTTCTTT. Protein sequence: CASSTPRAWDTEAFF.

The rearrangement links TRBV19 to TRBJ2-3; 7 bases map to TRBD1. The length of the CDR3 is 15 residues. Germline-derived CDR1 and CDR2 are LNHDA and SQIVND (reference sequence). Trimming took 2 bases from V and 2 from J; bases not matched to a gene: 4. CDR3 bases: TGTGCCAGTAGTATAATGGGACAGCCCACAGATACGCAGTATTTT. Protein: CASSIMGQPTDTQYF.

The chain couples TRBV5-6 to TRBJ2-1, with D uncertain. Trimming left V 1 base short and J 6 bases short, with 23 bases between. CDR1 SGHDT and CDR2 YYEEEE come from the germline V gene. The CDR3 covers 18 residues. The CDR3 reads CASSLRSPLGPFSNEQFF. The CDR3 nucleotides are TGTGCCAGCAGCTTGCGGTCTCCCCTAGGCCCCTTTTCCAATGAGCAGTTCTTC.

The genes are TRBV6-5 and TRBJ2-1, with 7 bases matching TRBD1. CDR3 length: 13 residues. From germline, CDR1 is MNHEY and CDR2 SVGAGI. Unmatched junction bases numbered 5, after V lost 6 bases and J lost 6 bases. CDR3 bases: TGTGCCAGCAGGAACAGGGGCCCCAATGAGCAGTTCTTC. Protein: CASRNRGPNEQFF.

The rearrangement links TRBV2 to TRBJ2-7; 7 bases are a match to TRBD2. CDR1 and CDR2 from the germline V gene are SNHLY and FYNNEI. Unmatched junction bases numbered 8, after V lost 6 bases and J lost 0 bases. The CDR3 has 15 residues. Written as DNA, the CDR3 is TGTGCCAGCAGCCCCAGCGGGATGTCCTCCTACGAGCAGTACTTC. Amino acids: CASSPSGMSSYEQYF.

The chain carries TRBV19 and TRBJ1-5; D may be TRBD1 (6 bases). The CDR3 sequence is 15 residues long. The germline V and J ends were trimmed by 6 bases and 1 base, with 13 bases remaining between them. Germline V gene data show CDR1 as LNHDA and CDR2 as SQIVND (reference sequence). Here the CDR3 DNA reads TGTGCCAGTAGGCCTACAGGGTTAAGCAATCAGCCCCAGCATTTT. As protein: CASRPTGLSNQPQHF.

The chain uses TRBV7-3 and TRBJ2-2; D is possibly TRBD1 (6 bases). Trimming took 1 base from V and 5 from J, leaving 14 bases between them. Germline CDR1 reads SGHTA; CDR2 reads FQGTGA. The length of the CDR3 is 16 residues. The CDR3, as DNA: TGTGCCAGCAGCTTAATTGGCAGGGGCGGAACCGGGGAGCTGTTTTTT. Translating gives CASSLIGRGGTGELFF.

The rearrangement joins TRBV25-1 to TRBJ1-2, with D possibly TRBD1 on 6 matching bases. CDR1 MGHDK and CDR2 SYGVNS come from the germline V gene. The V end lost 6 bases, the J end lost 8 bases, and 13 bases lay between the germline ends. This CDR3 contains 12 residues. The CDR3 spells CASSGTINGYTF. The CDR3 nucleotides read TGTGCCAGCAGCGGGACAATCAACGGCTACACCTTC.

J is TRBJ2-1 and V is TRBV7-9; D call uncertain. V lost 1 base, J lost 6 bases, and 7 bases lay in between. The CDR3 has 13 residues. Germline V CDR1 and CDR2: SEHNR, FQNEAQ (reference sequence). The CDR3 region is CASSLERSNEQFF. DNA of the CDR3: TGTGCCAGCAGCTTAGAACGGAGCAATGAGCAGTTCTTC.

As DNA, the CDR3 is TGTGCCAGCAGAGACACAGGGGGCGGATGGGAGACCCAGTACTTC. Its translation is CASRDTGGGWETQYF. The chain couples TRBV2 to TRBJ2-5, with 9 bases aligning to TRBD1. Germline lookup yields CDR1 SNHLY and CDR2 FYNNEI. The trim removed 6 bases at V and 5 bases at J, leaving 10 bases unmatched. There are 15 residues in the CDR3.

The chain carries TRBV20-1 and TRBJ2-1, with 7 bases aligning to TRBD2. CDR3 length equals 10 residues. Germline V lookup: CDR1 DFQATT, CDR2 SNEGSKA (reference sequence). Trimming removed 5 bases from V and 9 bases from J; junction bases left unmatched: 1. CDR3 region: CSAPGGEQFF. DNA of the CDR3: TGCAGTGCTCCGGGAGGTGAGCAGTTCTTC.